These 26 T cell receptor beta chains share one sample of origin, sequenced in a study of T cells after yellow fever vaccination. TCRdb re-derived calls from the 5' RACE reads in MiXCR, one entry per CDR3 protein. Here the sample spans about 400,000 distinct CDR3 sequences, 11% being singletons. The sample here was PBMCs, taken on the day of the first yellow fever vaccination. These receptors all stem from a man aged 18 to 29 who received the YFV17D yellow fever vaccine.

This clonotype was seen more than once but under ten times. The DNA for the CDR3 is TGTGCCAGCAGCTGGGGAGGGAGTGGGACACCCCTCCACTTT. Encoded protein: CASSWGGSGTPLHF. The chain uses TRBV12-3 or TRBV12-4 and TRBJ1-6; D is unclear. The CDR3 covers 14 residues. V was cut by 6 bases and J by 11 bases, with 17 bases left in between.

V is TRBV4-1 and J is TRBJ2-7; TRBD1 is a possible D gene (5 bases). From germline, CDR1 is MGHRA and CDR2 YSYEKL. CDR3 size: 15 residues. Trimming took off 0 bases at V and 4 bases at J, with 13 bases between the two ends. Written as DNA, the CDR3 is TGCGCCAGCAGCCAAGAAAGGGGCGGATTATACGAGCAGTACTTC. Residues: CASSQERGGLYEQYF.

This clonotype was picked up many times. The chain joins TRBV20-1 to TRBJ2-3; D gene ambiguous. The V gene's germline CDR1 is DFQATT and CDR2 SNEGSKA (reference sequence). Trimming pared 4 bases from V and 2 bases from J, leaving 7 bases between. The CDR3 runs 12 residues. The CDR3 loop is CSATTPTDTQYF. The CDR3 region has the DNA TGCAGTGCTACGACCCCCACAGATACGCAGTATTTT.

CDR3 sequence (DNA): TGTGCCAGCAGTTGGTGGCAGCCTGTC. Translation: CASSWWQPV. The genes are TRBV27 and TRBJ2-7, with no clear D. The CDR3 totals 9 residues. CDR1 and CDR2 from the germline V gene are MNHEY and SMNVEV (reference sequence).

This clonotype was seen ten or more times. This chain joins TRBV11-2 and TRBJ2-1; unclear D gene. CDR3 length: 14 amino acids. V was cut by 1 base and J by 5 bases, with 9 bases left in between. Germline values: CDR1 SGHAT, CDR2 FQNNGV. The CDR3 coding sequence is TGTGCCAGCAGCTTAGGCTACACCCACAATGAGCAGTTCTTC. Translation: CASSLGYTHNEQFF.

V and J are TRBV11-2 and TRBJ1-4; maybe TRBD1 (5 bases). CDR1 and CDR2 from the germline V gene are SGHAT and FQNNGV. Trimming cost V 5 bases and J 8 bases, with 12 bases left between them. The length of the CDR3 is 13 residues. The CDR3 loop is CASSLIGGEKLFF. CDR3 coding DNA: TGTGCCAGCAGCCTCATCGGGGGGGAAAAACTGTTTTTT.

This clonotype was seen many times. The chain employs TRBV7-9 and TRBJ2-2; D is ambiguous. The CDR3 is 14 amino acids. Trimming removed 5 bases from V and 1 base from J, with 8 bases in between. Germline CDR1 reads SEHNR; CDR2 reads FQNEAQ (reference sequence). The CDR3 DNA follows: TGTGCCAGCAGCACCCCAGGGAACACCGGGGAGCTGTTTTTT. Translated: CASSTPGNTGELFF.

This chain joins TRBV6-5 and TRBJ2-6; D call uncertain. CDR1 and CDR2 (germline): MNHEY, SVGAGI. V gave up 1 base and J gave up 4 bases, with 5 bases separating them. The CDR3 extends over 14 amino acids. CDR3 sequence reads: CASSYLSGANVLTF. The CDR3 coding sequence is TGTGCCAGCAGTTACTTGTCCGGGGCCAACGTCCTGACTTTC.

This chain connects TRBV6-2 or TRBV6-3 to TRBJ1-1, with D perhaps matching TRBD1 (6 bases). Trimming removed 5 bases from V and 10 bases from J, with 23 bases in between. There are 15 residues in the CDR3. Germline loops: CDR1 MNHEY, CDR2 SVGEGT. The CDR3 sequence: CASSQNFDRNGGAFF. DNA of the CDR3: TGTGCCAGCAGTCAAAACTTTGACAGGAACGGAGGAGCTTTCTTT.

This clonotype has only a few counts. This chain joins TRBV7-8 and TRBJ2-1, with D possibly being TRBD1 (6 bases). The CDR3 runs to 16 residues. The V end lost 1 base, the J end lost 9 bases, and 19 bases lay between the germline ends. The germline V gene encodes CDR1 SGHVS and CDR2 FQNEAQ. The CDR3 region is CASSLVSYTPGAEQFF. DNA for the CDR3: TGTGCCAGCAGCTTAGTTAGTTATACCCCAGGGGCTGAGCAGTTCTTC.

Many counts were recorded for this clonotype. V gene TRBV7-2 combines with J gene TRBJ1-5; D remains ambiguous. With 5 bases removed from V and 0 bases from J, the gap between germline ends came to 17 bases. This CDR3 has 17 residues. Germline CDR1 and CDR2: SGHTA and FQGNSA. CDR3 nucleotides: TGTGCCAGCAGCGAAAAGCGGCGAGTCTATAGCAATCAGCCCCAGCATTTT. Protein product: CASSEKRRVYSNQPQHF.

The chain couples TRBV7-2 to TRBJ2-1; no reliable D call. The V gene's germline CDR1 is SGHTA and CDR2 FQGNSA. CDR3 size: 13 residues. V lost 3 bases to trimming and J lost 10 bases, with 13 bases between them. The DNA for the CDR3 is TGTGCCAGCAGCTTGACTCGCTTTCGAGAGCAGTTCTTC. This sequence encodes CASSLTRFREQFF.

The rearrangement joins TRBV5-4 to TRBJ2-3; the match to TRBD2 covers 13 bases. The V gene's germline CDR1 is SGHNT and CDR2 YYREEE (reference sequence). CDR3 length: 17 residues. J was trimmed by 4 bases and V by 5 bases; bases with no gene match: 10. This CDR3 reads CASSGPTSGGASDTQYF. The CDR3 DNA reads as TGTGCCAGCAGTGGGCCAACTAGCGGGGGGGCCTCAGATACGCAGTATTTT.

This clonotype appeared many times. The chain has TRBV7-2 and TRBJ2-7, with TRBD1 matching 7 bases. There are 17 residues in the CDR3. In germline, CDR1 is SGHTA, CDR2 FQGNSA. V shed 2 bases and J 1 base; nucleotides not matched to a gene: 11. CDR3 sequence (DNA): TGTGCCAGCAGCTTAAGTTACTCCGGGACAGTATCCTACGAGCAGTACTTC. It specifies CASSLSYSGTVSYEQYF.

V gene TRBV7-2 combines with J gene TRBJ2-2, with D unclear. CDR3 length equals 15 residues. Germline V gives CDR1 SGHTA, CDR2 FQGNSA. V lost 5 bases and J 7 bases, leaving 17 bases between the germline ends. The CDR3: CASSLGFGLGGELFF. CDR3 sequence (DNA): TGTGCCAGCAGCCTCGGGTTCGGGTTGGGCGGGGAGCTGTTTTTT.

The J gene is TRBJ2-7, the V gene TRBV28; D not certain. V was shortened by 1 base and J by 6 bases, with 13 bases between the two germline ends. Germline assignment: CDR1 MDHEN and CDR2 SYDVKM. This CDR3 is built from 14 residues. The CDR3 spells CASSLLPLPAEQYV. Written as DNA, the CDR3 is TGTGCCAGCAGTTTATTGCCCCTACCCGCCGAGCAGTACGTC.

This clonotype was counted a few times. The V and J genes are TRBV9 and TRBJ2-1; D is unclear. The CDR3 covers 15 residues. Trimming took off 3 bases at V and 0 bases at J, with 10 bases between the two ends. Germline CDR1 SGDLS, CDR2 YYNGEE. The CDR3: CASSAWGTSYNEQFF. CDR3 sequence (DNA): TGTGCCAGCAGCGCGTGGGGTACCTCCTACAATGAGCAGTTCTTC.

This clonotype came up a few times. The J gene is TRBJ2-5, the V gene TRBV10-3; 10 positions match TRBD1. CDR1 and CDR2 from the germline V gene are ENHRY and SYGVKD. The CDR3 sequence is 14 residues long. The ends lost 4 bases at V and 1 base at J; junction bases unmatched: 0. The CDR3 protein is CAISGTGGQETQYF. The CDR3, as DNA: TGTGCCATCAGTGGGACAGGGGGCCAAGAGACCCAGTACTTC.

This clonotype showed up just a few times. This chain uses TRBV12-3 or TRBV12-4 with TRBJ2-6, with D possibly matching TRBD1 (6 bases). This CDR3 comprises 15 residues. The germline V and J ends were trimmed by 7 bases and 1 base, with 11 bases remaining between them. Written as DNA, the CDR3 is TGTGCCAGCATTTCCACAGGGTCTGGGGCCAACGTCCTGACTTTC. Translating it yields CASISTGSGANVLTF.

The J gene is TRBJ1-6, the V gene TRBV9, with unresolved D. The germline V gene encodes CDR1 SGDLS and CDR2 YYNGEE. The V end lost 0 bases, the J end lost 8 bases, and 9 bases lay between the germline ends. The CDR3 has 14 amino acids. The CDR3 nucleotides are TGTGCCAGCAGCGTAGGCGCGGGCGATTCACCCCTCCACTTT. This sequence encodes CASSVGAGDSPLHF.

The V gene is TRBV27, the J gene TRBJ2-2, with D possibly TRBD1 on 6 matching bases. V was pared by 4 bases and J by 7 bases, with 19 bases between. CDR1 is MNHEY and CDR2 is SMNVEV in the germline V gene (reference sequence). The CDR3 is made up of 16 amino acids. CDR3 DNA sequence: TGTGCCAGCAGTTCCCTTAATGGGGGCTTCGGCGGGGAGCTGTTTTTT. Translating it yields CASSSLNGGFGGELFF.

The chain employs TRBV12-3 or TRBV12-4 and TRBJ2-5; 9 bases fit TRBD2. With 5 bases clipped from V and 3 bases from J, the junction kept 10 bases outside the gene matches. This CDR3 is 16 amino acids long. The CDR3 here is CASSHSLAGIEETQYF. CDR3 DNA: TGTGCCAGCAGTCACTCTCTAGCGGGGATCGAAGAGACCCAGTACTTC.

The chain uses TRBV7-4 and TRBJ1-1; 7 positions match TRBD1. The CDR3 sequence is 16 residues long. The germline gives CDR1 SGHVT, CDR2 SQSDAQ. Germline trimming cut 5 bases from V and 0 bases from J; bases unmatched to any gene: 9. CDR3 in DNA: TGTGCCAGCAGCGGGGGGACAGAAAGCATGAACACTGAAGCTTTCTTT. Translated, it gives CASSGGTESMNTEAFF.

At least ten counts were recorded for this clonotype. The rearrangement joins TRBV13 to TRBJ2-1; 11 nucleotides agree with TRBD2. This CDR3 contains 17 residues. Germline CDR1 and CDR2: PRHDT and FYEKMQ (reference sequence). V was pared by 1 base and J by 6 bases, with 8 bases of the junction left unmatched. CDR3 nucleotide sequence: TGTGCCAGCAGCTTAGAACTACTAGCGGGGGAAGGCAATGAGCAGTTCTTC. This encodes CASSLELLAGEGNEQFF.

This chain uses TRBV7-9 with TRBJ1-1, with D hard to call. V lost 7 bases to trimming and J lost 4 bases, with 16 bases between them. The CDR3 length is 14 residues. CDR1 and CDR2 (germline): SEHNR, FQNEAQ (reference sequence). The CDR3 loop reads CASNFARLGTEAFF. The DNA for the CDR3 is TGTGCCAGCAACTTCGCCCGACTGGGCACTGAAGCTTTCTTT.

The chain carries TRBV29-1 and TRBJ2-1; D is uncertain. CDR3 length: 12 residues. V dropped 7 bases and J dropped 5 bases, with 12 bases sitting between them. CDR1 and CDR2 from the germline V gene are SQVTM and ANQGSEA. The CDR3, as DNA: TGCAGCGCCCTGGACGGAAACAATGAGCAGTTCTTC. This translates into CSALDGNNEQFF.